This TCR beta chain was sequenced in a study of post-analysis software for immune sequencing data. Study-wide context: The courses of disease that were included comprised relapsing-remitting, secondary progressive and progressive-relapsing multiple sclerosis.

Whole-study findings and limits: Patients carried five TRBV segments more frequently than controls did, and TRBV5-6, TRBV5-1 and TRBV20-1 were among them. When the samples were clustered directly with F measure, those that had been prepared in the same batch showed strong co-clustering. Significantly lower normalized Chao1 diversity was found in patients with multiple sclerosis relative to controls.

Unique molecular identifiers tagged the TCR beta cDNA libraries. With roughly 0.9 to 10 million T cells as the source, 540,000 or so cDNA molecules resulted. MiXCR, run by TCRdb on the PCR reads, gives a single entry per CDR3 protein. The sample shows hundreds of thousands of distinct CDR3 sequences, roughly 46% of them seen only once. This clonotype was picked up a small number of times. Its matching antigen is unknown. In germline, CDR1 is SNHLY, CDR2 FYNNEI. The CDR3 sequence is 11 residues long. The ends were cut back, 9 bases at V and 7 bases at J, with 10 bases in the middle. This sequence was found in a girl aged 10-17 years with multiple sclerosis. Sequencing was carried out using blood. The chain employs TRBV2 and TRBJ2-1, with unresolved D. CDR3 nucleotide sequence: TGTGCCAGTGGCCAAGCGAATGAGCAGTTCTTC. It translates to CASGQANEQFF.